These 22 T cell receptor beta chains were all obtained from the same sample, sequenced in a study of blood T cell repertoires in COVID-19 (dated by TCRdb to 2019 to 2021). Library preparation used the immunoSEQ multiplex PCR assay. Not all clones reach the TCRdb copy of this immuneACCESS table, which keeps in-frame sequences only. Checked studies attribute under half of the gap to unresolved V genes and leave the rest unexplained. Present in this sample are under 75,000 clones, approximately 88% of which were seen just once. Together, the top ten hold 15% to 20% of the sample. The sample consisted of peripheral blood. All receptors come from a man aged 60 to 69 with COVID-19, enrolled during active disease.

In this sample, this clone turned up once. V is TRBV11-2 and J is TRBJ2-2; D possibly corresponds to TRBD2 (5 bases). This CDR3 is 14 amino acids long. The germline V and J ends were trimmed by 5 bases and 7 bases, with 14 bases remaining between them. Per the germline V gene, CDR1 is SGHAT and CDR2 is FQNNGV. In nucleotides, the CDR3 is TGTGCCAGCAGCCTACTAGGGCGTAGCGGGGAGCTGTTTTTT. Its translation: CASSLLGRSGELFF. Complete variable domain (other parts from reference TRBV11-2 and TRBJ2-2): EAGVAQSPRYKIIEKRQSVAFWCNPISGHATLYWYQQILGQGPKLLIQFQNNGVVDDSQLPKDRFSAERLKGVDSTLKIQPAKLEDSAVYLCASSLLGRSGELFFGEGSRLTVL.

The chain uses TRBV7-3 and TRBJ1-2; 10 bases align to TRBD1. From germline, CDR1 is SGHTA and CDR2 FQGTGA. This CDR3 has 14 residues. The trim removed 5 bases at V and 8 bases at J, leaving 8 bases unmatched. The CDR3 DNA sequence: TGTGCCAGCAGCACCCGACAGGGGGCGGAGGGCTACACCTTC. As protein: CASSTRQGAEGYTF.

The genes are TRBV25-1 and TRBJ2-7; maybe TRBD1 (6 bases). CDR1 MGHDK and CDR2 SYGVNS come from the germline V gene. CDR3 length: 15 amino acids. Trimming removed 4 bases from V and 0 bases from J, with 13 bases in between. The CDR3 nucleotides are TGTGCCAGCAGTGCTGGACAGAAAACCTCCTACGAGCAGTACTTC. Translation: CASSAGQKTSYEQYF.

This sequence joins TRBV5-1 and TRBJ2-1; D possibly corresponds to TRBD2 (5 bases). Germline lookup yields CDR1 SGHRS and CDR2 YFSETQ. V gave up 6 bases and J gave up 8 bases, with 15 bases separating them. CDR3 length equals 13 residues. In DNA form, the CDR3 reads TGCGCCAGCACCGCCCAGGCGGGCGATGAGCAGTTCTTC. This gives the protein CASTAQAGDEQFF.

This chain uses TRBV6-5 with TRBJ1-3; D not certain. Germline V gene data show CDR1 as MNHEY and CDR2 as SVGAGI. This CDR3 spans 13 amino acids. Trimming took off 4 bases at V and 2 bases at J, with 6 bases between the two ends. The CDR3: CASSSSPGNTIYF. The CDR3 DNA sequence: TGTGCCAGCAGTTCTTCCCCTGGAAACACCATATATTTT.

The chain recombines TRBV6-1 with TRBJ1-6; possibly TRBD1 for D (6 bases). The CDR3 spans 13 residues. Germline V CDR1 and CDR2: MNHNS, SASEGT. The V end was cut by 3 bases, the J end by 8 bases, with 8 bases between. The CDR3 nucleotides read TGTGCCAGCAGTGAGGGGGCTTATTCACCCCTCCACTTT. It specifies CASSEGAYSPLHF.

This rearrangement joins TRBV6-5 to TRBJ1-2; 12 bases map to TRBD1. CDR3 size: 12 residues. The V segment lost 10 bases and the J segment 8 bases; nucleotides outside the gene matches: 5. Germline CDR1 MNHEY, CDR2 SVGAGI. This chain's CDR3 is CATGQGAGGYTF. CDR3 bases: TGTGCCACGGGACAGGGGGCCGGCGGCTACACCTTC.

The genes are TRBV6-5 and TRBJ1-1, with D uncertain. The CDR3 loop spans 11 amino acids. Trimming cost V 7 bases and J 3 bases, with 6 bases left between them. Germline CDR1 is MNHEY and CDR2 is SVGAGI. The CDR3 loop is CASIPDTEAFF. The DNA of the CDR3 is TGTGCCAGCATACCGGACACTGAAGCTTTCTTT.

The rearrangement links TRBV18 to TRBJ1-1; D remains ambiguous. Trimming cost V 4 bases and J 6 bases, with 15 bases left between them. CDR1 and CDR2 (germline): KGHSH, LQKENI. This CDR3 has 14 amino acids. The CDR3 sequence is CASSQGQRIAEAFF. DNA of the CDR3: TGTGCCAGCTCACAGGGTCAGCGGATCGCTGAAGCTTTCTTT. Full variable domain (remainder filled in from reference TRBV18 and TRBJ1-1): NAGVMQNPRHLVRRRGQEARLRCSPMKGHSHVYWYRQLPEEGLKFMVYLQKENIIDESGMPKERFSAEFPKEGPSILRIQQVVRGDSAAYFCASSQGQRIAEAFFGQGTRLTVV.

The gene calls are TRBV7-2 and TRBJ2-3, with 9 positions matching TRBD2. Germline CDR1 SGHTA, CDR2 FQGNSA. The J segment lost 3 bases and the V segment lost 1 base, leaving 8 bases of the junction unmatched. This CDR3 has 17 residues. CDR3 bases: TGTGCCAGCAGCTTAGTGGTGGGTAGCGGGGGTACAGATACGCAGTATTTT. It is translated as CASSLVVGSGGTDTQYF.

The chain couples TRBV7-9 to TRBJ1-1; a possible D gene is TRBD1 (5 bases). Germline loops: CDR1 SEHNR, CDR2 FQNEAQ (reference sequence). V dropped 5 bases and J dropped 6 bases, with 16 bases sitting between them. This CDR3 spans 14 amino acids. Here the CDR3 DNA reads TGTGCCAGCAGCACCCCCTGGGGCGCGTCTGAAGCTTTCTTT. This translates into CASSTPWGASEAFF. Based on the CDR3 plus reference TRBV7-9 and TRBJ1-1, the full variable domain is DTGVSQNPRHKITKRGQNVTFRCDPISEHNRLYWYRQTLGQGPEFLTYFQNEAQLEKSRLLSDRFSAERPKGSFSTLEIQRTEQGDSAMYLCASSTPWGASEAFFGQGTRLTVV.

The table lists this clone with a count of one. Sequence at one end of the junction differs from germline and may be a read error. This sequence joins TRBV3-1 (or the pseudogene TRBV3-2) and TRBJ1-2; TRBD1 agrees at 7 bases. The CDR3 is made up of 12 amino acids. Germline-derived CDR1 and CDR2 are LGHDT and YNNKEL (reference sequence). The CDR3: CASSQDSDRASF. Written as DNA, the CDR3 is TGTGCCAGCAGCCAAGATAGTGACAGGGCTTCCTTC.

This sequence joins TRBV5-4 and TRBJ2-1, with TRBD1 matching over 10 bases. The CDR3 loop spans 14 amino acids. CDR1 is SGHNT, CDR2 YYREEE, per germline (reference sequence). V trimming: 1 base; J trimming: 6 bases; junction bases outside the gene matches: 1. In nucleotides, the CDR3 is TGTGCCAGCAGCTTGTGGGACAGGGGCAATGAGCAGTTCTTC. This gives the protein CASSLWDRGNEQFF. The full variable domain, its missing parts supplied by reference TRBV5-4 and TRBJ2-1, is ETGVTQSPTHLIKTRGQQVTLRCSSQSGHNTVSWYQQALGQGPQFIFQYYREEENGRGNFPPRFSGLQFPNYSSELNVNALELDDSALYLCASSLWDRGNEQFFGPGTRLTVL.

The chain carries TRBV5-1 and TRBJ2-7, with 12 positions matching TRBD1. This CDR3 region has 15 residues. With V trimmed by 1 base and J by 6 bases, 5 bases remained unmatched. Germline V gene lookup returns CDR1 SGHRS and CDR2 YFSETQ. The CDR3 spells CASSLPGQGASEQYF. Here the CDR3 DNA reads TGCGCCAGCAGCTTGCCGGGACAGGGGGCCTCCGAGCAGTACTTC.

The genes are TRBV6-4 and TRBJ2-1; 9 nucleotides line up with TRBD1. There are 14 residues in the CDR3. Germline trimming cut 3 bases from V and 4 bases from J; bases unmatched to any gene: 1. CDR1 and CDR2 from the germline V gene are MRHNA and SNTAGT. The CDR3 spells CASSEDRGYNEQFF. The CDR3 nucleotides read TGTGCCAGCAGTGAGGACAGGGGATACAATGAGCAGTTCTTC.

The chain employs TRBV13 and TRBJ2-1; TRBD2 might be the D (5 bases). This CDR3 has 16 residues. The V end was cut by 5 bases, the J end by 3 bases, with 17 bases between. Germline V gene lookup returns CDR1 PRHDT and CDR2 FYEKMQ (reference sequence). The DNA for the CDR3 is TGTGCCAGCAGCAAGCGGAGCCAGTTCCTCTACAATGAGCAGTTCTTC. It encodes CASSKRSQFLYNEQFF. Drawing the rest from reference TRBV13 and TRBJ2-1, the complete variable domain is AAGVIQSPRHLIKEKRETATLKCYPIPRHDTVYWYQQGPGQDPQFLISFYEKMQSDKGSIPDRFSAQQFSDYHSELNMSSLELGDSALYFCASSKRSQFLYNEQFFGPGTRLTVL.

The chain carries TRBV6-1 and TRBJ1-5; 8 positions agree with TRBD1. The CDR3 has 15 amino acids. With V trimmed by 3 bases and J by 4 bases, 5 bases remained unmatched. The germline V gene encodes CDR1 MNHNS and CDR2 SASEGT. This CDR3 reads CASSDRTGWNQPQHF. For the CDR3, the DNA is TGTGCCAGCAGTGATCGGACAGGGTGGAATCAGCCCCAGCATTTT.

The V and J genes are TRBV28 and TRBJ2-3, with 8 bases that match TRBD1. The CDR3 is 13 amino acids. In germline, CDR1 is MDHEN, CDR2 SYDVKM. The V gene end was trimmed by 6 bases and the J gene end by 6 bases; junction bases not matched to a gene: 5. CDR3 amino acids: CASRPQGVDTQYF. As DNA, the CDR3 is TGTGCCAGCAGGCCACAGGGGGTGGATACGCAGTATTTT.

This clone was observed once. The V gene is TRBV19, the J gene TRBJ1-3, with 7 bases fitting TRBD1. The CDR3 spans 16 residues. Germline V gene sequence: CDR1 LNHDA, CDR2 SQIVND (reference sequence). V gave up 5 bases and J gave up 1 base; unmatched junction bases: 8. In DNA, the CDR3 is TGTGCCAGTAGTTTTAACAGGGGAAATTCTGGAAACACCATATATTTT. Translated: CASSFNRGNSGNTIYF.

This chain uses TRBV7-9 with TRBJ2-3; 11 positions match TRBD2. Per germline, CDR1 SEHNR and CDR2 FQNEAQ (reference sequence). The CDR3 sequence is 16 residues long. V shed 5 bases and J 1 base; nucleotides not matched to a gene: 5. The CDR3 here is CASSLRTSGRTDTQYF. In DNA, the CDR3 is TGTGCCAGCAGCCTCAGGACTAGCGGGCGCACAGATACGCAGTATTTT. Based on the CDR3 plus reference TRBV7-9 and TRBJ2-3, the full variable domain is DTGVSQNPRHKITKRGQNVTFRCDPISEHNRLYWYRQTLGQGPEFLTYFQNEAQLEKSRLLSDRFSAERPKGSFSTLEIQRTEQGDSAMYLCASSLRTSGRTDTQYFGPGTRLTVL.

DNA of the CDR3: TGTGCCAGCAGTCTCCCCCCCGGCAGGGTGGAAGGAAACACCATATATTTT. This gives the protein CASSLPPGRVEGNTIYF. The chain couples TRBV28 to TRBJ1-3; D is possibly TRBD1 (5 bases). V lost 5 bases and J lost 4, with 21 bases in between. This CDR3 comprises 17 residues. Germline V gene data show CDR1 as MDHEN and CDR2 as SYDVKM.

The chain carries TRBV9 and TRBJ2-5; D is perhaps TRBD1 (6 bases). Germline V gene data show CDR1 as SGDLS and CDR2 as YYNGEE. The V gene lost 2 bases and the J gene lost 5 bases, with 13 bases spanning the gap. The CDR3 contains 14 residues. This chain's CDR3 is CASSVDSRPETQYF. CDR3 DNA: TGTGCCAGCAGCGTGGACAGTAGGCCGGAGACCCAGTACTTC.